This T cell receptor beta chain is from a study of shared clonotypes between healthy human individuals. Notes on the study in general: As a rule, naive subsets had a larger estimated richness than memory subsets.

Donation came from healthy HIV-negative adults that had no recent acute infections or vaccinations. Sorted-subset replicate PCRs used 200 ng of genomic DNA. This amount corresponded to about 30,000 T cell genomes. Assay used: immunoSEQ multiplex PCR; TCRdb lists only in-frame clones, some missing. The sample holds about 610,000 clones, around 97% seen once. Germline assignment: CDR1 LNHDA and CDR2 SQIVND (reference sequence). With V trimmed by 4 bases and J by 3 bases, 4 bases remained unmatched. This CDR3 is 15 amino acids long. On this clone: The antigen is not known.

The chain employs TRBV19 and TRBJ2-1; 9 nucleotides agree with TRBD2. Sequenced input: naive CD4+ T cells sorted from blood. The subset was: CD45RA+ positively selected. This sequence was found in a woman aged 30 to 39 in good health. DNA of the CDR3: TGTGCCAGTAGTACGCCTAGCGGGAACTACAATGAGCAGTTCTTC. Its translation: CASSTPSGNYNEQFF.